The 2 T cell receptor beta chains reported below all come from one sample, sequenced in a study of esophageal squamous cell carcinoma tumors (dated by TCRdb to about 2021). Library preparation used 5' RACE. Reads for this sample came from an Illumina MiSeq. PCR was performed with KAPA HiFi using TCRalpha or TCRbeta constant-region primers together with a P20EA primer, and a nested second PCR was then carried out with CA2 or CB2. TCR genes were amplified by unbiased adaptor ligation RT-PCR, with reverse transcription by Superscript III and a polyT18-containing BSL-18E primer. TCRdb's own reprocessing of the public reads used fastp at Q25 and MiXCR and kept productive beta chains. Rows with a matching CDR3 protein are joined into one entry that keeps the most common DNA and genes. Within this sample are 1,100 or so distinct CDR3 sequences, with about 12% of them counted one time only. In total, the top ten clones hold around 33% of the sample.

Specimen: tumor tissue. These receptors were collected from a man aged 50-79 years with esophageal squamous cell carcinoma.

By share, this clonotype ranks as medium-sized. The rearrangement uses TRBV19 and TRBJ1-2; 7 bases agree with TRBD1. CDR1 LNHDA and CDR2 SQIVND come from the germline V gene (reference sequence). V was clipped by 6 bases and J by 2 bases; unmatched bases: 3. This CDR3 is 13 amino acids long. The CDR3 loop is CASRKDRNYGYTF. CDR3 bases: TGTGCCAGTAGGAAGGACAGGAACTATGGCTACACCTTC.

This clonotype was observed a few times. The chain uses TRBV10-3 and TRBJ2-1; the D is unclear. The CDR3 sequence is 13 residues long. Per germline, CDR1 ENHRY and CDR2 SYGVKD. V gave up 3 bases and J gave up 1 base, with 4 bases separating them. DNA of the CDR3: TGTGCCATCAGTGAACCGTCCTACAATGAGCAGTTCTTC. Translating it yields CAISEPSYNEQFF.